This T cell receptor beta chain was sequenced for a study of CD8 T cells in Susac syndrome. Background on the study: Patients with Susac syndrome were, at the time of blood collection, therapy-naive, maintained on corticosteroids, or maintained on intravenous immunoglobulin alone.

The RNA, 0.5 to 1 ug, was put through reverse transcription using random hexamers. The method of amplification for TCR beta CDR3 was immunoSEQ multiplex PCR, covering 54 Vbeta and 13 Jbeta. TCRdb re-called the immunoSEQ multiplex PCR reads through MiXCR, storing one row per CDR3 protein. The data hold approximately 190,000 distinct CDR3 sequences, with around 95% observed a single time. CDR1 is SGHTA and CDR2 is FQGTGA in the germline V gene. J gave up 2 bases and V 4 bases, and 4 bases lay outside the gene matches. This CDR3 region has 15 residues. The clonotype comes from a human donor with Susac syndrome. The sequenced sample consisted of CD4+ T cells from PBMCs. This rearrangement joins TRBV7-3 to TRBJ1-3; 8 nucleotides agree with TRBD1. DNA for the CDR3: TGTGCCAGCAGCTCCACGACAGGGGCTGGAAACACCATATATTTT. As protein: CASSSTTGAGNTIYF.